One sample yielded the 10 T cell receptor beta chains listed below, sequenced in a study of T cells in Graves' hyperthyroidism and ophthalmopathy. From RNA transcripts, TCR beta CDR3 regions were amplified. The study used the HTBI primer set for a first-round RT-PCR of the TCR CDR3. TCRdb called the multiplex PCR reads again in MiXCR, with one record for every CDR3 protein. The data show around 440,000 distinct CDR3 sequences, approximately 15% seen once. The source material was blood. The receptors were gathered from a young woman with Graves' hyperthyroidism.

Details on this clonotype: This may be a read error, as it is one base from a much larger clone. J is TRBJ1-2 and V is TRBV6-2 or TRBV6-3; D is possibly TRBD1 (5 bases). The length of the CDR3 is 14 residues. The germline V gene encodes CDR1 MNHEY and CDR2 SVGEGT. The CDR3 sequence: CACSPGLTNYGYTF. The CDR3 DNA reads TGTGCCTGCAGTCCGGGACTTACTAACTATGGCTACACCTTC.

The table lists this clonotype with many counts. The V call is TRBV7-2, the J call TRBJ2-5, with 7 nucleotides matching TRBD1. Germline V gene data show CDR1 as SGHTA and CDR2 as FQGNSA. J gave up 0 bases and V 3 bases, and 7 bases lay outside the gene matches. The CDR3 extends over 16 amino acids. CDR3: CASSFSADRYQETQYF. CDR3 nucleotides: TGTGCCAGCAGCTTCTCCGCGGACAGGTACCAAGAGACCCAGTACTTC.

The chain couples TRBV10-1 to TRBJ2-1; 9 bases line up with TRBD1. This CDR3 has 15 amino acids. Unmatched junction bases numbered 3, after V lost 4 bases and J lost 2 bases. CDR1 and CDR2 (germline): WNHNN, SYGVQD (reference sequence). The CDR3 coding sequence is TGCGCCAGCAGTGCACACAGGGGGCCCTACAATGAGCAGTTCTTC. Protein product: CASSAHRGPYNEQFF.

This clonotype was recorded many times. CDR3 DNA sequence: TGCGCCAGCACGGGACAGGGCAATGAAAAACTGTTTTTT. Protein: CASTGQGNEKLFF. This chain links TRBV5-1 with TRBJ1-4, with 9 bases lining up with TRBD1. Germline-derived CDR1 and CDR2 are SGHRS and YFSETQ. This CDR3 has 13 amino acids. Losses at the gene ends were 6 bases for V and 5 bases for J; bases not matched to a gene: 2.

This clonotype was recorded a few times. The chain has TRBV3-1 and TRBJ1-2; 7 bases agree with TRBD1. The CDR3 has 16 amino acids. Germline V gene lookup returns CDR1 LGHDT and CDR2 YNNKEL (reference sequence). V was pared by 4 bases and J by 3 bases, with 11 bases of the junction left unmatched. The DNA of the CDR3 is TGTGCCAGCAGCCCACCTGGTGGCAGGGGGTACTATGGCTACACCTTC. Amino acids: CASSPPGGRGYYGYTF.

The CDR3 DNA follows: TGTGCCAGCAGTTACTGGAAGGCTAGCGGATTCAATGAGCAGTTCTTC. Protein: CASSYWKASGFNEQFF. The rearrangement links TRBV6-6 to TRBJ2-1; TRBD2 agrees at 7 bases. The CDR3 sequence is 16 residues long. Germline assignment: CDR1 MNHNY and CDR2 SVGAGI (reference sequence). After removal of 1 base from V and 6 bases from J, the junction contained 9 bases not matched to a gene.

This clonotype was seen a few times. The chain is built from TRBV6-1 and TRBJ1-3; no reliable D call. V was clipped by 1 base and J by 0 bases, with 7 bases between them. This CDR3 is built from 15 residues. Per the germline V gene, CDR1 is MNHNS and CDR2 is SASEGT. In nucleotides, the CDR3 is TGTGCCAGCAGTGAAGAGGAAGGCTCTGGAAACACCATATATTTT. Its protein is CASSEEEGSGNTIYF.

CDR3 coding DNA: TGTGCCAGCCGGGAAGGCGGGGTTTTCCCCTACGAGCAGTACTTC. This encodes CASREGGVFPYEQYF. The rearrangement links TRBV6-1 to TRBJ2-7; D is perhaps TRBD2 (6 bases). In germline, CDR1 is MNHNS, CDR2 SASEGT. Trimming removed 8 bases from V and 2 bases from J, with 19 bases in between. The CDR3 consists of 15 residues.

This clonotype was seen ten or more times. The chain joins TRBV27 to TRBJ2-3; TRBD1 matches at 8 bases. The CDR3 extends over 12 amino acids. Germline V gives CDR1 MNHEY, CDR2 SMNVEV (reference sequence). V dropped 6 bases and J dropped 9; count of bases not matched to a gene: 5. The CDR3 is CASRAGTGTQYF. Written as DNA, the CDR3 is TGTGCCAGCAGAGCCGGGACAGGCACGCAGTATTTT.

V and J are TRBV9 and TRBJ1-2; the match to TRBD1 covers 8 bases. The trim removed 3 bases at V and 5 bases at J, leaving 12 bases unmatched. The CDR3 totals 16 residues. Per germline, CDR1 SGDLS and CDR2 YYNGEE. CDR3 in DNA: TGTGCCAGCAGCGACACAGAAGGACAGGGCAGATATGGCTACACCTTC. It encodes CASSDTEGQGRYGYTF.